This is a list of T cell receptor beta chains from one sample in a study of OX40 agonist ivuxolimab in advanced cancers. Using immunoSEQ multiplex PCR, the repertoire was profiled, and TCRdb retains in-frame clones only, with some absent. Of tens of thousands of clones detected, 84% appear once; the ten largest clones hold 1.5% to 2%. Source: CD4+ or CD8+ T cells sorted from blood, taken in a trial of the OX40 agonist ivuxolimab. The origin of the receptors is an adult with an advanced solid tumor such as melanoma, head and neck, liver or kidney cancer. CDR3s include the opening cysteine and the closing phenylalanine or tryptophan. A D gene is named only where the DNA matches it firmly. Rows may omit the clone size; those that give it use once, few, many or a size class.

clone_size	j_call	v_call	d_call	cdr3_nt	cdr3_aa
NA	TRBJ2-7	TRBV5-4	TRBD2	TGTGCCAGCAGCGTGTGGGAGGGCGATGGGTTCCCGACCTACGAGCAGTACTTC	CASSVWEGDGFPTYEQYF
NA	TRBJ1-2	TRBV1	NA	TGCACCAGCAACCTGGGGAGGGGGTTAAGCTACACCTTC	CTSNLGRGLSYTF
few	TRBJ1-2	TRBV11-2	TRBD1	TGTGCCAGCAGCTTGAGCAGGGGGAACTATGGCTACACCTTC	CASSLSRGNYGYTF
NA	TRBJ2-7	TRBV28	NA	TGTGCCAGCAGCCATCCCCAGGGGTTTGGGGAGCAGTACTTC	CASSHPQGFGEQYF
NA	TRBJ2-7	TRBV28	NA	TGTGCCAGCAGTCCCACCCGCGGAGGGCGTTCCTACGAGCAGTACTTC	CASSPTRGGRSYEQYF
NA	TRBJ2-1	TRBV11-3	TRBD2	TGTGCCAGCAGCTCTAGCGGGGGGGCGGTCAATGAGCAGTTCTTC	CASSSSGGAVNEQFF
NA	TRBJ2-3	TRBV11-2	TRBD1	TGTGCCAGCAGCTTTGGACAGGGTTTCACAGATACGCAGTATTTT	CASSFGQGFTDTQYF
NA	TRBJ1-5	TRBV6-5	NA	TGTGCCAGCAGTCGTTCAGGGATCAATCAGCCCCAGCATTTT	CASSRSGINQPQHF
few	TRBJ1-3	TRBV6-5	NA	TGTGCCAGCAGTTTGGCCCGCGGGGACACCATATATTTT	CASSLARGDTIYF
NA	TRBJ1-4	TRBV27	NA	TGTGCCAGCAGTCCCCTCTCCCGGCCCGAAAAACTGTTTTTT	CASSPLSRPEKLFF
NA	TRBJ2-1	TRBV5-1	NA	TGCGCCAGCAGCCCGGGGCAACCCGGCTACAATGAGCAGTTCTTC	CASSPGQPGYNEQFF
NA	TRBJ2-6	TRBV5-1	TRBD1	TGCGCCAGCAGCTTGGGGAGCACAGGGGCTGGTGGGGCCAACGTCCTGACTTTC	CASSLGSTGAGGANVLTF
NA	TRBJ2-3	TRBV19	TRBD2	TGTGCCAGTACCGGGGGGCGGGAGGGCCCTAGCACAGATACGCAGTATTTT	CASTGGREGPSTDTQYF
NA	TRBJ2-1	TRBV9	NA	TGTGCCAGCAGCGGTGGGCCGGGGATCTCCTACAATGAGCAGTTCTTC	CASSGGPGISYNEQFF
NA	TRBJ2-2	TRBV5-1	TRBD1	TGCGCCAGCAGCTCGGGACAGGGGAACGGGGAGCTGTTTTTT	CASSSGQGNGELFF